The subject of this entry is one T cell receptor beta chain. The sample originates from a study of blood T cell repertoires in COVID-19. TCRdb keeps only in-frame clones here, not all; method: immunoSEQ multiplex PCR. The data hold approximately 220,000 clones, with roughly nine tenths observed a single time. This CDR3 comprises 14 residues. V shed 6 bases, J shed 3 bases, and the junction held 5 bases outside the gene matches. CDR1 SGHRS and CDR2 YFSETQ come from the germline V gene. The specimen was PBMCs or T cells enriched from blood (not recorded which). The chain is built from TRBV5-1 and TRBJ2-5; 10 bases are shared with TRBD2. This TCR derives from a woman under 30 in a cohort exposed to, infected with or recovered from COVID-19 (not recorded which). The CDR3 spells CASTLGTSEETQYF. In DNA, the CDR3 is TGCGCCAGCACCCTGGGGACTAGCGAAGAGACCCAGTACTTC. Supplemented by reference TRBV5-1 and TRBJ2-5, the full variable domain reads KAGVTQTPRYLIKTRGQQVTLSCSPISGHRSVSWYQQTPGQGLQFLFEYFSETQRNKGNFPGRFSGRQFSNSRSEMNVSTLELGDSALYLCASTLGTSEETQYFGPGTRLLVL.